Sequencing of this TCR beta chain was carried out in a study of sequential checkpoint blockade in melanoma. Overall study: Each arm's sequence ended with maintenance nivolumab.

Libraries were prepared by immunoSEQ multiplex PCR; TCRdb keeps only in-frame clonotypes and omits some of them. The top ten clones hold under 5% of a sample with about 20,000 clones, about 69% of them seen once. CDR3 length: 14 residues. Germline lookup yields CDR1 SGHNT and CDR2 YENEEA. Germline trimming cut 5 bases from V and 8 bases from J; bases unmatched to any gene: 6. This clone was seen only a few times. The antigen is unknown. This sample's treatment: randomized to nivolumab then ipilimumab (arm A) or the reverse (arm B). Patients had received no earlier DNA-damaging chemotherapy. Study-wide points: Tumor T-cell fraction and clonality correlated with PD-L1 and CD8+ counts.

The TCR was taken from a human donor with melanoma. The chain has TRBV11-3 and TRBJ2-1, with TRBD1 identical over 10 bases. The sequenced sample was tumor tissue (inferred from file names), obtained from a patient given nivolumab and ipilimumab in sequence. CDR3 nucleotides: TGTGCCAGCAGCGGGGACAGGGGTTCCCATGAGCAGTTCTTC. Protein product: CASSGDRGSHEQFF.